The present entry profiles one T cell receptor (beta chain) with its context. The data originate from a study of blood T cell repertoires in COVID-19. Repertoires were generated with immunoSEQ multiplex PCR, while TCRdb's copy carries only in-frame clones and drops some. The repertoire includes around 260,000 clones, around 90% of them detected once, and 0.9% to 1% sits in the top ten. Germline trimming cut 6 bases from V and 5 bases from J; bases unmatched to any gene: 9. There are 16 residues in the CDR3. Looked up from germline, CDR1 is LNHDA and CDR2 is SQIVND (reference sequence). The sample taken for sequencing was peripheral blood. The receptor's source is a woman aged 35 to 49 who had recovered from COVID-19. The chain employs TRBV19 and TRBJ2-3; 12 bases map to TRBD2. The CDR3 DNA sequence: TGTGCCAGTAGCCGCTCTCTAGCGGGAGGGGGAGATACGCAGTATTTT. The encoded protein is CASSRSLAGGGDTQYF.